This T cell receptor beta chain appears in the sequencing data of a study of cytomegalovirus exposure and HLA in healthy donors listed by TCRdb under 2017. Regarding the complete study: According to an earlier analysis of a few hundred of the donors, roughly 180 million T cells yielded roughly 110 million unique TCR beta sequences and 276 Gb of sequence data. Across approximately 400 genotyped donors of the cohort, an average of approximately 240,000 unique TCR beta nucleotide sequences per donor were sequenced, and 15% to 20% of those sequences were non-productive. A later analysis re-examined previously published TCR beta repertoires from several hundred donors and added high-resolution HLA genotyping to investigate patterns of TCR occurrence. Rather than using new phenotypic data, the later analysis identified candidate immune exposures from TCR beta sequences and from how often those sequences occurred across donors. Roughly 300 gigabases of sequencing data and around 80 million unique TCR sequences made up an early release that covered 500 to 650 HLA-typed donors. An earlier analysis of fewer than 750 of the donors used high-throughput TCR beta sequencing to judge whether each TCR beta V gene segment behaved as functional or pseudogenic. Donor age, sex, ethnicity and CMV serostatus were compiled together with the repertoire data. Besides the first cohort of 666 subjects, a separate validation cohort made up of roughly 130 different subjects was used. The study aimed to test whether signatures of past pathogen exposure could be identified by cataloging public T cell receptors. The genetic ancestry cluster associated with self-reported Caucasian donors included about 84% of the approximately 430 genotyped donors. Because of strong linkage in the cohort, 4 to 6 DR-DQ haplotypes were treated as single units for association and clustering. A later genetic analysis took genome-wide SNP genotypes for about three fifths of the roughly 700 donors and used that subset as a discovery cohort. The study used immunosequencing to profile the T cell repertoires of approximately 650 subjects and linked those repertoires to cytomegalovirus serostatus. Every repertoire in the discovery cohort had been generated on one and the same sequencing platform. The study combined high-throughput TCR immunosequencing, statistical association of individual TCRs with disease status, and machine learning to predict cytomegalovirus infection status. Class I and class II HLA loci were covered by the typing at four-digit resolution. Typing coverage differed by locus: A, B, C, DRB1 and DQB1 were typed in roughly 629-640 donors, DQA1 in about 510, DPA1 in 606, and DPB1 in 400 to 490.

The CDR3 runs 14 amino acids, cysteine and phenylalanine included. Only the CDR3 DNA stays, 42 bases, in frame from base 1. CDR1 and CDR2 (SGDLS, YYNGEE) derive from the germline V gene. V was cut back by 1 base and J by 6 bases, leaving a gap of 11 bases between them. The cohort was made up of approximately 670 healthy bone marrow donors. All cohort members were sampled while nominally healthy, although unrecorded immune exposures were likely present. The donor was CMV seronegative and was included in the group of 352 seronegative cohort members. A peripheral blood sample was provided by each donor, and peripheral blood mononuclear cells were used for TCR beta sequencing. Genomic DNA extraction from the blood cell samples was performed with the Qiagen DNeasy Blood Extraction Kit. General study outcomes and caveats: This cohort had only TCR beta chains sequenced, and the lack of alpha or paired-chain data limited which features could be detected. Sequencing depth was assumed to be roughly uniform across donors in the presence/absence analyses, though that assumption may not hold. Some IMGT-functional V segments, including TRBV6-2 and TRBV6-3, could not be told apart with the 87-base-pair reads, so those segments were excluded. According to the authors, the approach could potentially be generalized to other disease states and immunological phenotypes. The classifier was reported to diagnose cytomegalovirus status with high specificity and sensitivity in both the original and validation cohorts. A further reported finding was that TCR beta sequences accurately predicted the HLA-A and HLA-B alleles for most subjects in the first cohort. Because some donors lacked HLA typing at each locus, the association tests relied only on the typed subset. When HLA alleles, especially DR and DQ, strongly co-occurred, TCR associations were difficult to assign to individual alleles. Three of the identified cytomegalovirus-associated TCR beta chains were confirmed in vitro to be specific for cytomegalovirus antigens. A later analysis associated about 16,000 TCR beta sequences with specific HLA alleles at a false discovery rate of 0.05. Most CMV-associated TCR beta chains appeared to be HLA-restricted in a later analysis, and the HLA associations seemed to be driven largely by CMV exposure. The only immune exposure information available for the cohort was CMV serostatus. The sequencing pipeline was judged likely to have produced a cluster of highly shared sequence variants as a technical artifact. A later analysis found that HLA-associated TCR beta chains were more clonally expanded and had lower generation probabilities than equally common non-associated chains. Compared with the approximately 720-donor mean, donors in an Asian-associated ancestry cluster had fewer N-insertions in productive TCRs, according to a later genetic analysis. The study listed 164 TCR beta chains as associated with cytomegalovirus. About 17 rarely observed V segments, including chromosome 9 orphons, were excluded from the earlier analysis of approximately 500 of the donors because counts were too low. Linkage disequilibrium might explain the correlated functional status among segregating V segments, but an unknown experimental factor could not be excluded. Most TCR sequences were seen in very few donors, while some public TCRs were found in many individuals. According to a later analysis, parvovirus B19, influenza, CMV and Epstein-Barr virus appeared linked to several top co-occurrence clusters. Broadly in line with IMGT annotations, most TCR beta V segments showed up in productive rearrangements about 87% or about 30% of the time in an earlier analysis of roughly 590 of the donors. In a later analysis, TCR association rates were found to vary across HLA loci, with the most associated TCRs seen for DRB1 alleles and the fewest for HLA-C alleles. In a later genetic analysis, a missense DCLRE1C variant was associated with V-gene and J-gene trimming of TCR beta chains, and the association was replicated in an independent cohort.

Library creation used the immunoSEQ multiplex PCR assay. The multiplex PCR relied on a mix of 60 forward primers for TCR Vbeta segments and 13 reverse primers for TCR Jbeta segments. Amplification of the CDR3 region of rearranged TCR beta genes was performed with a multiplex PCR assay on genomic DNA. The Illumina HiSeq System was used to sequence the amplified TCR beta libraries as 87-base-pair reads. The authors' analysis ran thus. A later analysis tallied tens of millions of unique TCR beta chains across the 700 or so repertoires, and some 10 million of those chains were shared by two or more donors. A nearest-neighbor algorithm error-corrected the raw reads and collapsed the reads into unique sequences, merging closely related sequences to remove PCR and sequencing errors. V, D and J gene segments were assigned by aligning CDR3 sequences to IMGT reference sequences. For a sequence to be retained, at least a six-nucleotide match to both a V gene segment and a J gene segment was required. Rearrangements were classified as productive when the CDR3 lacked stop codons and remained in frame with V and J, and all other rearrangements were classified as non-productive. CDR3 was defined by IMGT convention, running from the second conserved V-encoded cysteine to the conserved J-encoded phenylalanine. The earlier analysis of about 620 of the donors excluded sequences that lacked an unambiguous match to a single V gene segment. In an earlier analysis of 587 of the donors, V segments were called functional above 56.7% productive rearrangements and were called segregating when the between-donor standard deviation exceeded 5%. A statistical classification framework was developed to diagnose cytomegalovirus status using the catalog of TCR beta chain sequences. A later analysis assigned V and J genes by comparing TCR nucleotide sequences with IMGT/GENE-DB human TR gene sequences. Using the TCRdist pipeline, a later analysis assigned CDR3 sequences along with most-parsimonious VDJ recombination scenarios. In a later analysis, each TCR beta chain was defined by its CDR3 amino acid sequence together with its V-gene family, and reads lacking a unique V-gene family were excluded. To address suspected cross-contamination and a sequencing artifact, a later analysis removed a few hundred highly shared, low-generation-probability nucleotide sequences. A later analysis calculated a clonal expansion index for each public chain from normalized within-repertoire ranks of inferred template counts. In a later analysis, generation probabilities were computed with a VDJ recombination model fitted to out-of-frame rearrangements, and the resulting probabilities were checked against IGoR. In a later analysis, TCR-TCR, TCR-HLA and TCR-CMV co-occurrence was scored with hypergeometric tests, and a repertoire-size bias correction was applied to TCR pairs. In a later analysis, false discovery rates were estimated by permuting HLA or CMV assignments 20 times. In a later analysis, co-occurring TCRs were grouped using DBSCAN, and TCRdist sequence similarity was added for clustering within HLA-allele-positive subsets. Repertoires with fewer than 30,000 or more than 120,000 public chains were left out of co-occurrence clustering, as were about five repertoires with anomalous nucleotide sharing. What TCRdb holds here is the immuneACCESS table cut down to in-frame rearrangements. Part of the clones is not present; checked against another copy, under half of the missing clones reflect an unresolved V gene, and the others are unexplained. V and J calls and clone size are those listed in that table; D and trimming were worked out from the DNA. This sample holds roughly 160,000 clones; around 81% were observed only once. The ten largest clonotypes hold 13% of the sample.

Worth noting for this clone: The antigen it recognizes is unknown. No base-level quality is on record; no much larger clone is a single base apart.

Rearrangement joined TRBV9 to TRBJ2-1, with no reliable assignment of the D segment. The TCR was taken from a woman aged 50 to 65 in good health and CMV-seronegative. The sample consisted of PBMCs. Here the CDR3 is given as CASSVYSNRNEQFF. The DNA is TGTGCCAGCAGCGTATATAGCAACCGCAATGAGCAGTTCTTC.